This TCR beta chain emerged from a study of T cell repertoires in cytomegalovirus infection. Study-level background: Used in the study were CMV epitopes, some recently identified and HLA-C-restricted, others well-studied and HLA-B-restricted. A matching HLA type, together with CMV infection, was signaled by public TCR beta signatures.

Germline V gives CDR1 LNHDA, CDR2 SQIVND (reference sequence). The CDR3 sequence is 15 residues long. J was trimmed by 4 bases and V by 7 bases; bases with no gene match: 10. This clonotype appeared a few times. The target antigen is unknown. TCRdb reprocessed the reads with MiXCR, giving one entry per CDR3 protein. The table includes 250,000 to 300,000 distinct CDR3 sequences, roughly a fifth detected once. Overall study findings and caveats: Individuals carrying CMV plus the relevant HLA were identified by cumulative frequency of public TCR beta families. Across the ex vivo response, the dominant clonotypes were HLA-C-restricted CMV-specific TCR beta clonotypes.

The rearrangement uses TRBV19 and TRBJ1-1; 9 bases are shared with TRBD1. This sequence was found in a human donor in good health (CMV status not recorded). Some clones in this sample may be carry-over from other donors' samples. The sequenced sample was cultured PBMCs, obtained from culture after CMV antigen stimulation. CDR3 residues: CASTASGQGSTEAFF. In DNA form, the CDR3 reads TGTGCCAGTACGGCTTCCGGACAGGGGTCCACTGAAGCTTTCTTT.